The 18 T cell receptor beta chains reported below all come from one sample, sequenced in a study of blood T cell repertoires in COVID-19. Sequenced by immunoSEQ multiplex PCR; TCRdb stores in-frame clones only, minus some. The sample contains 250,000 to 300,000 clones, approximately 86% of which appear only once. The sample comprised peripheral blood. All receptors derive from a man aged 25-45 years with active or convalescent COVID-19.

The V gene is TRBV12-3 or TRBV12-4, the J gene TRBJ1-1; no firm D call. The CDR3 has 13 amino acids. V lost 6 bases and J lost 3, with 11 bases in between. The CDR3 loop reads CASRLTPDTEAFF. As DNA, the CDR3 is TGTGCCAGCAGGCTGACACCTGACACTGAAGCTTTCTTT.

The chain couples TRBV2 to TRBJ2-7, with D uncertain. Looked up from germline, CDR1 is SNHLY and CDR2 is FYNNEI. Trimming cost V 4 bases and J 0 bases, with 10 bases left between them. The CDR3 runs to 14 residues. CDR3 amino acids: CASSAQSSSYEQYF. The CDR3 nucleotides are TGTGCCAGCAGTGCGCAATCGAGCTCCTACGAGCAGTACTTC.

J is TRBJ2-1 and V is TRBV6-6, with a weak D call TRBD2 (6 bases). Per the germline V gene, CDR1 is MNHNY and CDR2 is SVGAGI (reference sequence). This CDR3 region has 17 residues. V lost 5 bases to trimming and J lost 0 bases, with 17 bases between them. CDR3 sequence reads: CASSPQLEGGSYNEQFF. DNA for the CDR3: TGTGCCAGCAGTCCCCAGTTGGAGGGAGGCTCCTACAATGAGCAGTTCTTC.

The chain uses TRBV9 and TRBJ1-1; maybe TRBD1 (6 bases). This CDR3 is 13 amino acids long. V shed 4 bases and J shed 5 bases, with 12 bases lying between them. CDR1 is SGDLS, CDR2 YYNGEE, per germline. The CDR3 sequence is CASSPQGWTEAFF. The DNA for the CDR3 is TGTGCCAGCAGCCCACAGGGTTGGACTGAAGCTTTCTTT. The full variable domain, completed using reference TRBV9 and TRBJ1-1, is DSGVTQTPKHLITATGQRVTLRCSPRSGDLSVYWYQQSLDQGLQFLIQYYNGEERAKGNILERFSAQQFPDLHSELNLSSLELGDSALYFCASSPQGWTEAFFGQGTRLTVV.

This clone is a singleton in its sample. CDR3 region: CASSFGGLLFF. CDR3 DNA: TGCGCCAGCAGCTTTGGAGGTCTTCTGTTTTTT. V gene TRBV5-1 combines with J gene TRBJ1-4; D unresolved. CDR3 length: 11 amino acids. V shed 2 bases and J shed 14 bases, with 10 bases lying between them. CDR1 is SGHRS and CDR2 is YFSETQ in the germline V gene.

The chain carries TRBV5-4 and TRBJ1-2; D call uncertain. The germline V and J ends were trimmed by 4 bases and 3 bases, with 10 bases remaining between them. The CDR3 runs 13 residues. Germline V gene sequence: CDR1 SGHNT, CDR2 YYREEE (reference sequence). In DNA, the CDR3 is TGTGCCAGCAGCCCGGCGAGGGACTATGGCTACACCTTC. Translating gives CASSPARDYGYTF.

The J gene is TRBJ2-3, the V gene TRBV3-1 (or the pseudogene TRBV3-2), with 11 bases matching TRBD2. With 2 bases clipped from V and 3 bases from J, the junction kept 1 base outside the gene matches. The CDR3 length is 15 residues. CDR1 and CDR2 (germline): LGHDT, YNNKEL (reference sequence). CDR3 coding DNA: TGTGCCAGCAGCCAAACTAGCGGGGGAACAGATACGCAGTATTTT. It specifies CASSQTSGGTDTQYF.

V and J are TRBV7-9 and TRBJ2-1; TRBD2 matches 16 bases. With V trimmed by 3 bases and J by 6 bases, 2 bases remained unmatched. There are 16 residues in the CDR3. From germline, CDR1 is SEHNR and CDR2 FQNEAQ (reference sequence). The CDR3 DNA sequence: TGTGCCAGCAGCTTTGGGACTAGCGGGGGGGTCAATGAGCAGTTCTTC. Its translation is CASSFGTSGGVNEQFF.

V is TRBV21-1 and J is TRBJ2-7; TRBD1, the D gene given by the table, was not confirmed from the DNA. TRBV21-1 is described as a pseudogene. This CDR3 has 14 amino acids. The CDR3 reads CASNQTGLGYEQYF. The CDR3 nucleotides read TGTGCCAGCAACCAGACAGGGTTAGGGTACGAGCAGTACTTC.

The V call is TRBV7-2, the J call TRBJ2-5; D unresolved. Trimming took off 5 bases at V and 2 bases at J, with 3 bases between the two ends. Germline CDR1 SGHTA, CDR2 FQGNSA. CDR3 length: 11 residues. CDR3 sequence (DNA): TGTGCCAGCAGCCAACAAGAGACCCAGTACTTC. Translation gives CASSQQETQYF.

This clone has only a few counts. The chain has TRBV5-1 and TRBJ1-1, with 8 bases identical to TRBD1. Germline CDR1 is SGHRS and CDR2 is YFSETQ. The CDR3 is 13 residues long. The J segment lost 6 bases and the V segment lost 4 bases, leaving 5 bases of the junction unmatched. CDR3: CASSPTGAAEAFF. The DNA for the CDR3 is TGCGCCAGCAGCCCGACAGGGGCGGCTGAAGCTTTCTTT.

This clone showed up just a few times. This chain links TRBV19 with TRBJ2-2; TRBD2 might be the D (5 bases). The CDR3 contains 17 residues. Germline loops: CDR1 LNHDA, CDR2 SQIVND (reference sequence). V shed 5 bases and J shed 0 bases, with 16 bases lying between them. This CDR3 is CASSPLAAMTNTGELFF. Here the CDR3 DNA reads TGTGCCAGTAGTCCCCTAGCAGCAATGACGAACACCGGGGAGCTGTTTTTT.

The gene calls are TRBV3-1 (or the pseudogene TRBV3-2) and TRBJ1-2, with D hard to call. Germline values: CDR1 LGHDT, CDR2 YNNKEL (reference sequence). V lost 5 bases and J lost 0, with 13 bases in between. The length of the CDR3 is 15 residues. CDR3 DNA: TGTGCCAGCAGCACACTAGACGGAGCTAACTATGGCTACACCTTC. Amino acids: CASSTLDGANYGYTF.

This clone was detected only once. V is TRBV4-1 and J is TRBJ1-5; D is undetermined. Germline CDR1 reads MGHRA; CDR2 reads YSYEKL. Trimming shortened V by 4 bases and J by 0 bases, and 7 bases separated the two germline ends. This CDR3 contains 14 residues. In DNA form, the CDR3 reads TGCGCCAGCAGCCCGAGGGATAGCAATCAGCCCCAGCATTTT. It codes for CASSPRDSNQPQHF.

This clone is a singleton in its sample. This chain joins TRBV29-1 and TRBJ1-2; D unresolved. V was shortened by 2 bases and J by 2 bases, with 9 bases between the two germline ends. This CDR3 is built from 13 residues. Germline V gene data show CDR1 as SQVTM and CDR2 as ANQGSEA. CDR3 protein: CSVESEPNYGYTF. CDR3 DNA: TGCAGCGTTGAATCAGAACCGAACTATGGCTACACCTTC.

The V and J genes are TRBV13 and TRBJ2-7, with 8 bases matching TRBD2. There are 16 residues in the CDR3. Losses at the gene ends were 4 bases for V and 5 bases for J; bases not matched to a gene: 13. Germline V gene data show CDR1 as PRHDT and CDR2 as FYEKMQ (reference sequence). The CDR3 coding sequence is TGTGCCAGCAGCTGGAGGGGCGGGGGGCCCGGCAACGAGCAGTACTTC. This translates into CASSWRGGGPGNEQYF.

CDR3 bases: TGTGCCTGGGTCAGGGAGGGCAATTCACCCCTCCACTTT. Its translation: CAWVREGNSPLHF. The genes are TRBV30 and TRBJ1-6; a weak D match, TRBD1 (5 bases). This CDR3 is 13 amino acids long. Trimming pared 5 bases from V and 7 bases from J, leaving 12 bases between. Germline V gene data show CDR1 as GTSNPN and CDR2 as SVGIG (reference sequence).

V is TRBV2 and J is TRBJ1-5, with D perhaps matching TRBD1 (6 bases). The CDR3 has 14 amino acids. The germline V gene encodes CDR1 SNHLY and CDR2 FYNNEI. V lost 7 bases to trimming and J lost 3 bases, with 13 bases between them. The CDR3 sequence is CASIMDRNNQPQHF. The CDR3 DNA reads TGTGCCAGCATTATGGACAGAAACAATCAGCCCCAGCATTTT.